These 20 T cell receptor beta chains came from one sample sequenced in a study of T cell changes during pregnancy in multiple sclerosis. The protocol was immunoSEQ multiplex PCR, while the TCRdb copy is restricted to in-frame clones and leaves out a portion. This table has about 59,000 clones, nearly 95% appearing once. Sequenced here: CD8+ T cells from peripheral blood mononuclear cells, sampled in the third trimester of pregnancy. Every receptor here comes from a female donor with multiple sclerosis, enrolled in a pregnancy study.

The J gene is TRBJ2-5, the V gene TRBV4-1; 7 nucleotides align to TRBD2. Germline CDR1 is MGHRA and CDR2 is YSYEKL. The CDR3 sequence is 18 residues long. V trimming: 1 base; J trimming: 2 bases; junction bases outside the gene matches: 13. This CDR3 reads CASSQGGAGLTLQETQYF. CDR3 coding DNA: TGCGCCAGCAGCCAAGGCGGCGCGGGACTAACCCTTCAAGAGACCCAGTACTTC.

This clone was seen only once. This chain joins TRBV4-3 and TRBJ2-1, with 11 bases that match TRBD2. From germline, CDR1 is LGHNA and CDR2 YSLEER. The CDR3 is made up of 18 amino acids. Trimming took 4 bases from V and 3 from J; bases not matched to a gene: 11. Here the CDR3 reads CASSRNPPGLADYNEQFF. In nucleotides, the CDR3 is TGCGCCAGCAGCCGGAATCCTCCGGGACTAGCGGACTACAATGAGCAGTTCTTC.

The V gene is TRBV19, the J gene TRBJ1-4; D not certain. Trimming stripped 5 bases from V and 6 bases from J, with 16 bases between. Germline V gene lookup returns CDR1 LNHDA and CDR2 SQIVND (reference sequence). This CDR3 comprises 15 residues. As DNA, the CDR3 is TGTGCCAGTAGTTCGACCGGGGATTCGGATGAAAAACTGTTTTTT. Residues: CASSSTGDSDEKLFF. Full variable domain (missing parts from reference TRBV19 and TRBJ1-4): DGGITQSPKYLFRKEGQNVTLSCEQNLNHDAMYWYRQDPGQGLRLIYYSQIVNDFQKGDIAEGYSVSREKKESFPLTVTSAQKNPTAFYLCASSSTGDSDEKLFFGSGTQLSVL.

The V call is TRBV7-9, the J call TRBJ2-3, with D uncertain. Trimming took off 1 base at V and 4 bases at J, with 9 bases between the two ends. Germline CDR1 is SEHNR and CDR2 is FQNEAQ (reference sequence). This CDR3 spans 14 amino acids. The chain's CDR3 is CASSLEFEADTQYF. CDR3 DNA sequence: TGTGCCAGCAGCTTAGAATTCGAGGCAGATACGCAGTATTTT. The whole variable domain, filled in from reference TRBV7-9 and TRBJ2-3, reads DTGVSQNPRHKITKRGQNVTFRCDPISEHNRLYWYRQTLGQGPEFLTYFQNEAQLEKSRLLSDRFSAERPKGSFSTLEIQRTEQGDSAMYLCASSLEFEADTQYFGPGTRLTVL.

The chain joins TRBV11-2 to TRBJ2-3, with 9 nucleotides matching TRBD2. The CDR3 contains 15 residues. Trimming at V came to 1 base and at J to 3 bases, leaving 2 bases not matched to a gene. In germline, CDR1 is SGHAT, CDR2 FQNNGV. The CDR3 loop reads CASSLGAGGTDTQYF. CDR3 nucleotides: TGTGCCAGCAGCTTAGGGGCGGGAGGGACAGATACGCAGTATTTT.

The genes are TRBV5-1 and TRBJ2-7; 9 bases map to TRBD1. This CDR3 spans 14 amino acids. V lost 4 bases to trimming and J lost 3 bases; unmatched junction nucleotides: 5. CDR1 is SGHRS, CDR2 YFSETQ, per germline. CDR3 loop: CASSPGTGSYEQYF. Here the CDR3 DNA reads TGCGCCAGCAGCCCGGGGACAGGGAGCTACGAGCAGTACTTC.

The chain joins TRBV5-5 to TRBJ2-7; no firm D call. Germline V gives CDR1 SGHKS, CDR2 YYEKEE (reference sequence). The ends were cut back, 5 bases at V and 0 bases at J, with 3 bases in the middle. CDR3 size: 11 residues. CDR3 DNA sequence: TGTGCCAGCAGTCACTCCTACGAGCAGTACTTC. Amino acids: CASSHSYEQYF.

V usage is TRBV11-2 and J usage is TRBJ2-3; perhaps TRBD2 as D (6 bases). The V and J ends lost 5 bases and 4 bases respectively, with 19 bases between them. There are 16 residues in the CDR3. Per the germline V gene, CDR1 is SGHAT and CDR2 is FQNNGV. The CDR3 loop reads CASSPGGTWGADTQYF. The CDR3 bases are TGTGCCAGCAGCCCCGGAGGGACCTGGGGGGCAGATACGCAGTATTTT. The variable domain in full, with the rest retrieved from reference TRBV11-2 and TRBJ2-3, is EAGVAQSPRYKIIEKRQSVAFWCNPISGHATLYWYQQILGQGPKLLIQFQNNGVVDDSQLPKDRFSAERLKGVDSTLKIQPAKLEDSAVYLCASSPGGTWGADTQYFGPGTRLTVL.

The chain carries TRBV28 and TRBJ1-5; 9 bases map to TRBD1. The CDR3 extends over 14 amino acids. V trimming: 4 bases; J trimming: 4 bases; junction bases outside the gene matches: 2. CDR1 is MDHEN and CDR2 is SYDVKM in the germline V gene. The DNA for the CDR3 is TGTGCCAGCAGTTCCGGACAGGGGAATCAGCCCCAGCATTTT. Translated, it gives CASSSGQGNQPQHF.

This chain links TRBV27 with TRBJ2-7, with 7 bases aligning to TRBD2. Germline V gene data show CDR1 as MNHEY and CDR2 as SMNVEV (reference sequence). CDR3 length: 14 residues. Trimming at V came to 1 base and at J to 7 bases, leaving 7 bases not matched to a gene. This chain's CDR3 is CASSLWGRGGEQYF. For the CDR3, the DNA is TGTGCCAGCAGTTTATGGGGACGGGGAGGGGAGCAGTACTTC.

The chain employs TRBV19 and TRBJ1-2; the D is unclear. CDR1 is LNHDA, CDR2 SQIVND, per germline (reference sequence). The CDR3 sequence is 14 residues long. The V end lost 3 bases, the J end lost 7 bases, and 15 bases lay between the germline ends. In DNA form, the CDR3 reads TGTGCCAGTAGTATCAGCCCGACGGGGAGTGGCTACACCTTC. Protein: CASSISPTGSGYTF. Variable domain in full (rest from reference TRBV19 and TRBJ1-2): DGGITQSPKYLFRKEGQNVTLSCEQNLNHDAMYWYRQDPGQGLRLIYYSQIVNDFQKGDIAEGYSVSREKKESFPLTVTSAQKNPTAFYLCASSISPTGSGYTFGSGTRLTVV.

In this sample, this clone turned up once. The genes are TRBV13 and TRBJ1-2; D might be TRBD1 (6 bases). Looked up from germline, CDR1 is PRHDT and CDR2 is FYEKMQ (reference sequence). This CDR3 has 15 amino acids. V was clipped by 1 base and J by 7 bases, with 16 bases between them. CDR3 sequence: CASSLDRGAVSGYTF. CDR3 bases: TGTGCCAGCAGCTTAGATCGGGGGGCGGTCTCTGGCTACACCTTC.

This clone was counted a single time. This CDR3 reads CASSLPGVAAPQADTQYF. DNA for the CDR3: TGTGCCAGCAGTTTACCCGGAGTAGCGGCCCCCCAGGCAGATACGCAGTATTTT. The chain links TRBV7-9 to TRBJ2-3, with D tentatively TRBD2 (6 bases). The CDR3 runs to 18 residues. Between the trimmed V and J ends, which lost 6 bases and 4 bases, there was a span of 26 bases. The germline gives CDR1 SEHNR, CDR2 FQNEAQ (reference sequence). Full variable domain (missing parts from reference TRBV7-9 and TRBJ2-3): DTGVSQNPRHKITKRGQNVTFRCDPISEHNRLYWYRQTLGQGPEFLTYFQNEAQLEKSRLLSDRFSAERPKGSFSTLEIQRTEQGDSAMYLCASSLPGVAAPQADTQYFGPGTRLTVL.

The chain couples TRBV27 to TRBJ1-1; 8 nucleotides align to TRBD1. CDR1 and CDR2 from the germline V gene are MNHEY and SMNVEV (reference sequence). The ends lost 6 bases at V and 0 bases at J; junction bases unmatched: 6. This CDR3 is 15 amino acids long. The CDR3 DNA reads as TGTGCCAGCAGCCCCGACAGGGGCATGAACACTGAAGCTTTCTTT. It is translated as CASSPDRGMNTEAFF.

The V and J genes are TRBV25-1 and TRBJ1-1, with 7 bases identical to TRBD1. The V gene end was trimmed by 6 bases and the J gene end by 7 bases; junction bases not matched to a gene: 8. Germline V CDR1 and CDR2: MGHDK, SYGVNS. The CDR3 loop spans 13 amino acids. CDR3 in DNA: TGTGCCAGCAGAGGGGGCGCGCATGGTGAAGCTTTCTTT. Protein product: CASRGGAHGEAFF.

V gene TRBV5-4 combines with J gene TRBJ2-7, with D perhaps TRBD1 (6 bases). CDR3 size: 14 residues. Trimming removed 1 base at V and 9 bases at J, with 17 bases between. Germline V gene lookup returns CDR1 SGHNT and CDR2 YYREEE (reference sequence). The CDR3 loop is CASSLNRDPLGQYF. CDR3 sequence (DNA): TGTGCCAGCAGCTTGAACAGGGACCCTCTGGGGCAGTACTTC. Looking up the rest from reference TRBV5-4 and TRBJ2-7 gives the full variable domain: ETGVTQSPTHLIKTRGQQVTLRCSSQSGHNTVSWYQQALGQGPQFIFQYYREEENGRGNFPPRFSGLQFPNYSSELNVNALELDDSALYLCASSLNRDPLGQYFGPGTRLTVT.

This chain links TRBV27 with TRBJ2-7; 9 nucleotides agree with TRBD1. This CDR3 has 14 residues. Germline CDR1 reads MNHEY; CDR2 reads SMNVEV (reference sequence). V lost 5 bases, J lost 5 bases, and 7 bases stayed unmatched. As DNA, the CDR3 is TGTGCCAGCAGTGCCTCGGGACAGGGAAACGAGCAGTACTTC. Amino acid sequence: CASSASGQGNEQYF.

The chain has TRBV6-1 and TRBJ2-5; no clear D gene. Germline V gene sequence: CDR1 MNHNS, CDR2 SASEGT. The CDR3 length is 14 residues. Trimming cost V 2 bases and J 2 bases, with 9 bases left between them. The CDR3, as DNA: TGTGCCAGCAGTGAAACAGAATTACAAGAGACCCAGTACTTC. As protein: CASSETELQETQYF.

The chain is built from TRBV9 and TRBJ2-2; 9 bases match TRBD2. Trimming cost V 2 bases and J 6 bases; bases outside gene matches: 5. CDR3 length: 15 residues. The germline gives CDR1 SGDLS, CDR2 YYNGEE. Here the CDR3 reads CASSVLAGSSGELFF. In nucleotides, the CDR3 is TGTGCCAGCAGCGTGCTAGCGGGATCGTCCGGGGAGCTGTTTTTT.

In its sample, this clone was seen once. The CDR3 protein is CASRRTGNQETQYF. CDR3 DNA: TGTGCCAGCAGGAGGACAGGGAACCAAGAGACCCAGTACTTC. V usage is TRBV27 and J usage is TRBJ2-5, with TRBD1 matching over 8 bases. This CDR3 is 14 amino acids long. V lost 6 bases and J lost 0; bases outside the gene matches: 3. The germline V gene encodes CDR1 MNHEY and CDR2 SMNVEV (reference sequence).